The 5 T cell receptor beta chains below come from one sample, sequenced in a study of beta chain features in type 1 diabetes. Study observations and caveats: Shortening that was moderate but significant affected the TCRB CDR3s of Type 1 diabetes patients in all four CD4+ subsets.

Their recognized antigens are unknown. The investigators reverse transcribed all of the isolated RNA, so they sequenced expressed TCRB transcripts. TCRdb's copy holds only in-frame clones and misses some; the assay was immunoSEQ multiplex PCR. The sample has roughly 350,000 clones; 9.6% are singletons. What was sequenced was central memory CD4+ T cells from blood. The receptors come from a man younger than 45 with type 1 diabetes.

This clone was detected only a few times. This chain connects TRBV30 to TRBJ2-5, with D possibly TRBD2 on 5 matching bases. Germline CDR1 is GTSNPN and CDR2 is SVGIG (reference sequence). V was trimmed by 0 bases and J by 5 bases, leaving 10 bases between them. CDR3 length: 13 residues. Written as DNA, the CDR3 is TGTGCCTGGAGTGTAAGAGGGATCGAGACCCAGTACTTC. Translating it yields CAWSVRGIETQYF.

This chain links TRBV7-2 with TRBJ1-1; 8 nucleotides agree with TRBD1. The CDR3 extends over 14 amino acids. Germline values: CDR1 SGHTA, CDR2 FQGNSA. V shed 6 bases and J 6 bases; nucleotides not matched to a gene: 9. CDR3: CASRDTGGFAEAFF. The CDR3 coding sequence is TGTGCCAGCAGAGACACAGGGGGTTTCGCTGAAGCTTTCTTT.

This chain connects TRBV18 to TRBJ2-1, with a tentative D call TRBD2 (6 bases). Looked up from germline, CDR1 is KGHSH and CDR2 is LQKENI. This CDR3 has 16 residues. The V and J ends lost 2 bases and 2 bases respectively, with 13 bases between them. CDR3 bases: TGTGCCAGCTCACCAATTAGCGGTACTACCTACAATGAGCAGTTCTTC. This encodes CASSPISGTTYNEQFF.

CDR3 amino acids: CASSLGRTVDAQYF. CDR3 sequence (DNA): TGTGCCAGCAGCTTAGGTCGTACAGTCGACGCGCAGTATTTT. J is TRBJ2-3 and V is TRBV11-1; D uncertain. V gave up 1 base and J gave up 10 bases, with 15 bases separating them. Germline CDR1 is SGHAT and CDR2 is FQDESV (reference sequence). CDR3 length: 14 residues.

The chain links TRBV7-9 to TRBJ1-5; 8 bases are a match to TRBD1. This CDR3 spans 15 amino acids. The germline gives CDR1 SEHNR, CDR2 FQNEAQ (reference sequence). V lost 2 bases, J lost 7 bases, and 7 bases stayed unmatched. CDR3 sequence (DNA): TGTGCCAGCAGCTTATTCCGGGACAGGCGGCAGCCCCAGCATTTT. This sequence encodes CASSLFRDRRQPQHF.